This is a list of T cell receptor beta chains from one sample in a study of blood T cell repertoires in COVID-19. Sequenced by immunoSEQ multiplex PCR; TCRdb stores in-frame clones only, minus some. The sample lists approximately 100,000 clones, roughly 90% occurring once. The sequenced material came from peripheral blood. The receptors were sampled from a man in his sixties or seventies with acute or convalescent COVID-19. The CDR3 runs from the conserved cysteine through the conserved F or W. D genes are given only for firm matches. Rows give clone size only sometimes, using once, few, many, or a class for an expanded clone.

j_call,clone_size,v_call,d_call,cdr3_aa,cdr3_nt
TRBJ1-5,-,TRBV27,-,CASSSSGFAYSNQPQHF,TGTGCCAGCAGTTCCTCAGGGTTCGCTTATAGCAATCAGCCCCAGCATTTT
TRBJ1-2,-,TRBV5-1,TRBD1,CASSPGDSHGYTF,TGCGCCAGCAGCCCGGGGGACAGCCATGGCTACACCTTC
TRBJ1-5,-,TRBV2,TRBD1,CASRGPGTGDQPQHF,TGTGCCAGCAGGGGACCCGGGACAGGAGATCAGCCCCAGCATTTT
TRBJ2-7,-,TRBV7-9,TRBD1,CASSPGTALYEQYF,TGTGCCAGCAGCCCAGGGACAGCCCTATACGAGCAGTACTTC
TRBJ1-5,-,TRBV6-5,-,CASSPIRLNQPQHF,TGTGCCAGCAGTCCAATTCGGTTAAATCAGCCCCAGCATTTT
TRBJ2-7,-,TRBV7-8,-,CASSLALPYYEQYF,TGTGCCAGCAGCTTAGCTCTCCCCTACTACGAGCAGTACTTC
TRBJ1-1,-,TRBV6-5,-,CASSYGREMNTEAFF,TGTGCCAGCAGTTACGGGAGAGAAATGAACACTGAAGCTTTCTTT
TRBJ2-2,-,TRBV11-3,TRBD1,CASSARDSGGTGELFF,TGTGCCAGCAGCGCCCGGGACAGTGGGGGAACCGGGGAGCTGTTTTTT
TRBJ1-6,-,TRBV3-1/TRBV3-2,TRBD1,CASSQDWGQPQSPLHF,TGTGCCAGCAGCCAAGATTGGGGACAGCCGCAATCACCCCTCCACTTT
TRBJ1-6,-,TRBV6-5,-,CATHGTPAANSPLHF,TGTGCCACCCACGGGACACCTGCCGCTAATTCACCCCTCCACTTT
TRBJ1-2,-,TRBV5-1,-,CASSLGQGIYGYTF,TGCGCCAGCAGCTTGGGTCAGGGGATCTATGGCTACACCTTC
TRBJ2-1,-,TRBV29-1,TRBD2,CSVEVLAGTYNEQFF,TGCAGCGTTGAAGTCCTAGCGGGAACTTACAATGAGCAGTTCTTC
TRBJ1-1,-,TRBV28,-,CASTPPRGMGTEAFF,TGTGCCAGCACCCCTCCGCGGGGGATGGGGACTGAAGCTTTCTTT
TRBJ2-1,-,TRBV7-7,TRBD2,CASSRLAGGKNEQFF,TGTGCCAGCAGCAGACTAGCGGGAGGGAAAAATGAGCAGTTCTTC
TRBJ2-1,once,TRBV7-2,-,CASQLALRYEQFF,TGTGCCAGTCAACTAGCTCTGCGATATGAGCAGTTCTTC
TRBJ2-7,-,TRBV5-4,-,CASSPDRISYEQYF,TGTGCCAGCAGCCCCGACAGGATCTCCTACGAGCAGTACTTC
TRBJ1-6,once,TRBV5-1,-,CASSRGGGSSPLHF,TGCGCCAGCAGCCGCGGGGGGGGTAGTTCACCCCTCCACTTT
TRBJ2-5,-,TRBV6-2/TRBV6-3,-,CASSYGAQETQYF,TGTGCCAGCAGTTACGGGGCCCAAGAGACCCAGTACTTC
TRBJ2-3,once,TRBV9,TRBD2,CASSAEAGGNTDTQYF,TGTGCCAGCAGCGCGGAAGCGGGGGGGAACACAGATACGCAGTATTTT
TRBJ1-1,-,TRBV6-4,-,CASRDHSGSRTGEAFF,TGTGCCAGCAGGGACCACTCGGGCAGCCGAACAGGTGAAGCTTTCTTT
TRBJ1-5,-,TRBV7-2,-,CASSQRGGSNQPQHF,TGTGCCAGCAGCCAGAGAGGGGGTAGCAATCAGCCCCAGCATTTT
TRBJ2-2,-,TRBV12-3/TRBV12-4,TRBD1,CASSWTGPGELFF,TGTGCCAGCAGTTGGACAGGGCCCGGGGAGCTGTTTTTT
TRBJ2-2,-,TRBV30,TRBD2,CAWSGLAGGLELFF,TGTGCCTGGAGTGGGCTAGCGGGGGGTCTGGAGCTGTTTTTT
TRBJ2-7,-,TRBV2,-,CASSENQGGEQYF,TGTGCCAGCAGTGAAAATCAAGGGGGTGAGCAGTACTTC
TRBJ1-2,-,TRBV5-4,TRBD1,CASSRPGQENYGYTF,TGTGCCAGCAGCCGACCGGGACAGGAAAACTATGGCTACACCTTC
TRBJ2-5,-,TRBV18,-,CASSLVLQETQYF,TGTGCCAGCTCACTCGTTTTGCAAGAGACCCAGTACTTC
TRBJ1-2,-,TRBV25-1,TRBD1,CASSKGQGVSGYTF,TGTGCCAGCAGTAAGGGACAGGGGGTTTCTGGCTACACCTTC
TRBJ2-1,-,TRBV11-3,TRBD2,CASSLTSGTYNEQFF,TGTGCCAGCAGCCTAACTAGCGGGACCTACAATGAGCAGTTCTTC
TRBJ1-1,once,TRBV19,-,CASNPGQGRTEAFF,TGTGCCAGTAATCCCGGGCAGGGAAGGACTGAAGCTTTCTTT
TRBJ2-1,-,TRBV27,TRBD1,CASSLFFRDRAYNEQFF,TGTGCCAGCAGTTTATTCTTCCGGGACAGGGCCTACAATGAGCAGTTCTTC
TRBJ2-7,-,TRBV11-3,-,CASSLDPLTGVVYF,TGTGCCAGCAGCTTAGACCCCCTGACAGGTGTCGTGTACTTC
TRBJ1-6,-,TRBV12-3/TRBV12-4,-,CASSPRGSSPLHF,TGTGCCAGCAGCCCCAGGGGTAGTTCACCCCTCCACTTT
TRBJ1-5,-,TRBV27,-,CASSFSGSRPQHF,TGTGCCAGCAGTTTTTCAGGGTCCCGGCCCCAGCATTTT
TRBJ1-1,-,TRBV5-1,TRBD1,CASSLGQGGRGTEAFF,TGCGCCAGCAGCTTGGGGCAGGGGGGTCGTGGCACTGAAGCTTTCTTT
TRBJ1-2,-,TRBV18,TRBD1,CASSLGQGAFGYTF,TGTGCCAGCTCACTGGGACAGGGGGCGTTTGGCTACACCTTC
TRBJ1-1,-,TRBV6-6,-,CASSGQNPEAFF,TGTGCCAGCAGTGGACAGAACCCTGAAGCTTTCTTT
TRBJ2-5,-,TRBV11-3,TRBD2,CASSFNAGVRETQYF,TGTGCCAGCAGCTTTAATGCGGGAGTCAGGGAGACCCAGTACTTC
TRBJ1-1,-,TRBV7-2,-,CASRRQTGTPNTEAFF,TGTGCCAGCAGACGTCAAACCGGGACACCGAACACTGAAGCTTTCTTT
TRBJ1-5,-,TRBV5-8,TRBD1,CASRRGPGNQPQHF,TGTGCCAGCCGCAGGGGGCCGGGCAATCAGCCCCAGCATTTT
TRBJ2-1,-,TRBV18,TRBD1,CASSPRGQGYNEQFF,TGTGCCAGCTCACCGAGGGGACAGGGCTACAATGAGCAGTTCTTC
TRBJ2-3,-,TRBV11-3,TRBD1,CASSSRDRPDTQYF,TGTGCCAGCAGCTCCAGGGACAGACCAGATACGCAGTATTTT
TRBJ1-1,-,TRBV5-1,-,CASRGQGMNTEAFF,TGCGCCAGCCGGGGACAAGGGATGAACACTGAAGCTTTCTTT
TRBJ1-5,once,TRBV2,TRBD1,CASKRRTGDDQPQHF,TGTGCCAGCAAAAGGCGGACAGGCGACGATCAGCCCCAGCATTTT
TRBJ2-3,-,TRBV6-2/TRBV6-3,TRBD1,CASSTDRDRTDTQYF,TGTGCCAGCAGTACCGACAGGGATCGCACAGATACGCAGTATTTT
TRBJ1-1,-,TRBV5-4,-,CASSLGGKNTEAFF,TGTGCCAGCAGCTTAGGGGGAAAGAACACTGAAGCTTTCTTT
TRBJ2-2,-,TRBV7-9,TRBD1,CASSLATGVTGELFF,TGTGCCAGCAGCTTAGCGACAGGGGTGACCGGGGAGCTGTTTTTT
TRBJ1-1,-,TRBV10-3,-,CAIRPAAMNTEAFF,TGTGCCATCAGGCCGGCGGCCATGAACACTGAAGCTTTCTTT
TRBJ2-7,-,TRBV9,-,CASSAGLEQYF,TGTGCCAGCAGCGCCGGTCTGGAGCAGTACTTC
TRBJ1-1,-,TRBV27,TRBD1,CASSLGQGARTEAFF,TGTGCCAGCAGTTTGGGGCAGGGGGCAAGAACTGAAGCTTTCTTT
TRBJ1-4,-,TRBV6-5,TRBD1,CASSYRDRGSEKLFF,TGTGCCAGCAGTTACCGGGACAGGGGTAGCGAAAAACTGTTTTTT
TRBJ1-2,few,TRBV6-5,TRBD1,CASRPDRGASYGYTF,TGTGCCAGCAGACCCGACAGGGGGGCTAGCTATGGCTACACCTTC
TRBJ2-5,-,TRBV14,-,CASSQEVTEETQYF,TGTGCCAGCAGCCAAGAAGTGACAGAAGAGACCCAGTACTTC
TRBJ2-7,-,TRBV4-3,-,CASSQDLGRGGEQYF,TGCGCCAGCAGCCAAGATCTGGGGAGGGGGGGCGAGCAGTACTTC
TRBJ2-2,-,TRBV10-2,-,CASREVFTGELFF,TGCGCCAGCCGAGAGGTGTTTACCGGGGAGCTGTTTTTT
TRBJ1-2,-,TRBV18,-,CASSPRQDYGYTF,TGTGCCAGCTCACCACGACAGGACTATGGCTACACCTTC
TRBJ2-3,-,TRBV3-1/TRBV3-2,-,CASSQASGIQTDTQYF,TGTGCCAGCAGCCAAGCCTCAGGGATCCAGACAGATACGCAGTATTTT
TRBJ2-1,-,TRBV4-1,TRBD2,CASSHITSGGYNEQFF,TGCGCCAGCAGCCACATCACTAGCGGGGGTTACAATGAGCAGTTCTTC